Following are 20 T cell receptor beta chains from one sample sequenced in a study of early T cells in non-severe SARS-CoV-2 infection. TCRdb re-analysed the 5' RACE reads in MiXCR, keeping a single row per CDR3 protein. The sample consists of tens of thousands of distinct CDR3 sequences, 11% of them appearing once. The sequenced sample consisted of whole blood. The receptor set was obtained from an adult who was a healthcare worker with PCR-confirmed SARS-CoV-2 infection or an uninfected control (not recorded which).

This clonotype has only a few counts. The genes are TRBV28 and TRBJ1-3; no firm D call. Germline V lookup: CDR1 MDHEN, CDR2 SYDVKM. This CDR3 region has 16 residues. V lost 5 bases and J 0 bases, leaving 14 bases between the germline ends. The CDR3 nucleotides read TGTGCCAGCAGTCGGGCCCCAGGCAGCTCTGGAAACACCATATATTTT. It encodes CASSRAPGSSGNTIYF. Using reference TRBV28 and TRBJ1-3 for the parts outside the CDR3, the full variable domain is DVKVTQSSRYLVKRTGEKVFLECVQDMDHENMFWYRQDPGLGLRLIYFSYDVKMKEKGDIPEGYSVSREKKERFSLILESASTNQTSMYLCASSRAPGSSGNTIYFGEGSWLTVV.

This clonotype showed up just a few times. This chain uses TRBV27 with TRBJ1-2; 9 nucleotides align to TRBD1. From germline, CDR1 is MNHEY and CDR2 SMNVEV (reference sequence). With V trimmed by 6 bases and J by 4 bases, 9 bases remained unmatched. The CDR3 totals 15 residues. The CDR3 DNA follows: TGTGCCAGCAGACAACAGGGGGCCGAGATCTATGGCTACACCTTC. The encoded protein is CASRQQGAEIYGYTF.

This chain joins TRBV29-1 and TRBJ1-1, with TRBD1 matching 7 bases. V lost 7 bases, J lost 1 base, and 6 bases stayed unmatched. CDR3 size: 13 residues. Germline CDR1 and CDR2: SQVTM and ANQGSEA. The CDR3: CSGWGQSNTEAFF. Written as DNA, the CDR3 is TGCAGCGGTTGGGGACAGTCGAACACTGAAGCTTTCTTT.

V is TRBV7-2 and J is TRBJ1-2; 7 bases are a match to TRBD1. This CDR3 is built from 13 residues. CDR1 SGHTA and CDR2 FQGNSA come from the germline V gene. V was pared by 6 bases and J by 7 bases, with 8 bases of the junction left unmatched. The CDR3 DNA sequence: TGTGCCAGCAGGGGCCAGGGGGGAGGTGGCTACACCTTC. Translation gives CASRGQGGGGYTF.

This clonotype was detected a few times. V gene TRBV6-5 combines with J gene TRBJ1-2; no firm D call. The V gene's germline CDR1 is MNHEY and CDR2 SVGAGI. Trimming left V 6 bases short and J 8 bases short, with 7 bases between. CDR3 length: 10 residues. CDR3 nucleotides: TGTGCCAGCAGCCCGCAGGGCTACACCTTC. Its translation: CASSPQGYTF.

V and J are TRBV10-2 and TRBJ1-5; a weak D match, TRBD1 (6 bases). Germline CDR1 reads WSHSY; CDR2 reads SAAADI. V was trimmed by 0 bases and J by 1 base, leaving 10 bases between them. There are 16 residues in the CDR3. The CDR3 sequence is CASSESTGQSNQPQHF. The CDR3 DNA reads TGCGCCAGCAGTGAGTCGACGGGACAAAGCAATCAGCCCCAGCATTTT.

This clonotype came up a few times. J is TRBJ2-1 and V is TRBV9; possible D gene TRBD2, 5 bases. The CDR3 spans 15 residues. Germline lookup yields CDR1 SGDLS and CDR2 YYNGEE. V lost 0 bases and J 10 bases, leaving 17 bases between the germline ends. Written as DNA, the CDR3 is TGTGCCAGCAGCGTAGCTTTGGGAGAGTCCAGGGAGCAGTTCTTC. It specifies CASSVALGESREQFF.

This clonotype was counted only a few times. The chain joins TRBV5-5 to TRBJ2-1; tentative D call: TRBD2 (5 bases). Trimming pared 1 base from V and 5 bases from J, leaving 13 bases between. Germline CDR1 SGHKS, CDR2 YYEKEE (reference sequence). CDR3 length: 15 residues. The DNA of the CDR3 is TGTGCCAGCAGCTTGAGGGCTAGCTACAACAATGAGCAGTTCTTC. It specifies CASSLRASYNNEQFF. The whole variable domain, filled in from reference TRBV5-5 and TRBJ2-1, reads DAGVTQSPTHLIKTRGQQVTLRCSPISGHKSVSWYQQVLGQGPQFIFQYYEKEERGRGNFPDRFSARQFPNYSSELNVNALLLGDSALYLCASSLRASYNNEQFFGPGTRLTVL.

The V and J genes are TRBV29-1 and TRBJ2-3; possible D gene TRBD2, 6 bases. Germline CDR1 is SQVTM and CDR2 is ANQGSEA. The V end lost 7 bases, the J end lost 8 bases, and 13 bases lay between the germline ends. The CDR3 contains 11 residues. CDR3 loop: CSGDFSFTQYF. The CDR3 bases are TGCAGCGGGGACTTTTCCTTTACGCAGTATTTT.

This clonotype was seen ten or more times. The chain employs TRBV29-1 and TRBJ2-6, with D uncertain. This CDR3 region has 14 residues. The V end was cut by 3 bases, the J end by 0 bases, with 6 bases between. Germline values: CDR1 SQVTM, CDR2 ANQGSEA. CDR3: CSVDQPSGANVLTF. The DNA of the CDR3 is TGCAGCGTTGATCAACCCTCTGGGGCCAACGTCCTGACTTTC. The full variable domain, in which reference TRBV29-1 and TRBJ2-6 provide the parts outside the CDR3, is SAVISQKPSRDICQRGTSLTIQCQVDSQVTMMFWYRQQPGQSLTLIATANQGSEATYESGFVIDKFPISRPNLTFSTLTVSNMSPEDSSIYLCSVDQPSGANVLTFGAGSRLTVL.

The chain couples TRBV9 to TRBJ2-7; TRBD1 is a possible D gene (6 bases). Deletions cut 3 bases from V and 0 bases from J, with 7 bases between. CDR3 size: 13 residues. The germline V gene encodes CDR1 SGDLS and CDR2 YYNGEE. CDR3 sequence: CASSETGSYEQYF. The CDR3 region has the DNA TGTGCCAGCAGCGAGACAGGCTCCTACGAGCAGTACTTC.

The chain's CDR3 is CSVGGGERNIQYF. The CDR3 region has the DNA TGCAGCGTTGGAGGGGGCGAAAGAAACATTCAGTACTTC. V and J are TRBV29-1 and TRBJ2-4, with 7 bases lining up with TRBD1. The CDR3 is 13 amino acids. Per germline, CDR1 SQVTM and CDR2 ANQGSEA. With 4 bases clipped from V and 6 bases from J, the junction kept 6 bases outside the gene matches.

This clonotype was recorded at least ten times. The chain combines TRBV5-1 with TRBJ2-7, with D perhaps being TRBD1 or TRBD2 (5 bases each). Germline values: CDR1 SGHRS, CDR2 YFSETQ. Trimming shortened V by 0 bases and J by 0 bases, and 13 bases separated the two germline ends. This CDR3 comprises 16 residues. The CDR3 reads CASSLDTGTSSYEQYF. CDR3 DNA sequence: TGCGCCAGCAGCTTGGATACGGGGACCAGCTCCTACGAGCAGTACTTC.

The chain combines TRBV12-3 or TRBV12-4 with TRBJ2-2; the match to TRBD2 covers 7 bases. The CDR3 is 14 amino acids. V shed 8 bases and J 4 bases; nucleotides not matched to a gene: 7. CDR3 sequence reads: CASRSGGSTGELFF. CDR3 DNA sequence: TGTGCCAGCCGCTCCGGGGGGAGCACCGGGGAGCTGTTTTTT.

The chain employs TRBV7-9 and TRBJ2-7; D may be TRBD1 (6 bases). V shed 8 bases and J shed 4 bases, with 15 bases lying between them. CDR1 and CDR2 (germline): SEHNR, FQNEAQ (reference sequence). The CDR3 sequence is 13 residues long. The DNA of the CDR3 is TGTGCCAGCTCAGGGGCAGGGCGGTACGAGCAGTACTTC. Protein: CASSGAGRYEQYF.

Only a few counts were recorded for this clonotype. This chain connects TRBV30 to TRBJ1-2, with D maybe TRBD1 (5 bases). The V end was cut by 4 bases, the J end by 11 bases, with 23 bases between. This CDR3 has 14 amino acids. Germline values: CDR1 GTSNPN, CDR2 SVGIG (reference sequence). The CDR3 bases are TGTGCCTGGACCCGACAGACATCCAGAATGGGGTACACCTTC. Translated, it gives CAWTRQTSRMGYTF.

This clonotype was detected only a few times. The chain combines TRBV14 with TRBJ1-2, with D uncertain. V was shortened by 4 bases and J by 1 base, with 7 bases between the two germline ends. The CDR3 spans 13 residues. The germline CDR1 and CDR2 sequences are SGHDN and FVKESK. Written as DNA, the CDR3 is TGTGCCAGCAGCCGGAAGCATAACTATGGCTACACCTTC. Its translation is CASSRKHNYGYTF.

This clonotype was picked up many times. The V call is TRBV4-1, the J call TRBJ1-5, with no clear D. V was clipped by 0 bases and J by 9 bases, with 6 bases between them. Germline CDR1 reads MGHRA; CDR2 reads YSYEKL. The CDR3 runs 12 residues. The CDR3 spells CASSQDIGPQHF. DNA for the CDR3: TGCGCCAGCAGCCAAGATATCGGGCCCCAGCATTTT.

This clonotype was observed a few times. The chain joins TRBV5-5 to TRBJ1-1; D remains ambiguous. This CDR3 has 13 amino acids. Per the germline V gene, CDR1 is SGHKS and CDR2 is YYEKEE (reference sequence). Trimming took off 2 bases at V and 8 bases at J, with 13 bases between the two ends. The CDR3 DNA reads TGTGCCAGCAGCTTCCCTCCGGAGGGCGAAGCTTTCTTT. It encodes CASSFPPEGEAFF.

V and J are TRBV7-2 and TRBJ2-1; D uncertain. This CDR3 comprises 16 residues. Germline V gene data show CDR1 as SGHTA and CDR2 as FQGNSA. The V gene lost 1 base and the J gene lost 1 base, with 11 bases spanning the gap. The CDR3 here is CASSLGQRKSYNEQFF. As DNA, the CDR3 is TGTGCCAGCAGCTTAGGGCAGCGCAAATCCTACAATGAGCAGTTCTTC.